This TCR beta chain was recovered during a study of beta chain features in type 1 diabetes. The CDR3 runs 17 residues. The trim removed 0 bases at V and 4 bases at J, leaving 10 bases unmatched. CDR1 SGHTA and CDR2 FQGNSA come from the germline V gene. Since all of the isolated RNA was reverse transcribed, expressed TCRB transcripts were what got sequenced. Profiling relied on immunoSEQ multiplex PCR, and the TCRdb table lists in-frame clones only, not all of them. Of roughly 300,000 clones listed, 9.3% were seen once; the top ten hold around 1%. This clone was observed many times. Antigen unknown. General study points: Patients with Type 1 diabetes showed moderately but significantly shorter TCRB CDR3s in all four CD4+ subsets.

V is TRBV7-2 and J is TRBJ2-3; 7 bases are shared with TRBD2. Sequenced material: central memory CD4+ T cells from blood. The receptor was isolated from a young man with type 1 diabetes. The DNA of the CDR3 is TGTGCCAGCAGCTTAGCGGTTGGGAGGGGTTGGGCAGATACGCAGTATTTT. Translating gives CASSLAVGRGWADTQYF.